This T cell receptor beta chain was sequenced for a study of T-cell reconstitution after alpha-beta-depleted transplantation in children. In this sample, this clonotype turned up many times. CDR3 length equals 13 residues. V gave up 1 base and J gave up 6 bases, with 7 bases separating them. CDR1 and CDR2 (germline): SGHDN, FVKESK. The TCRbeta library incorporated unique molecular identifiers. TCRdb re-derived calls from the PCR reads in MiXCR, one entry per CDR3 protein. The sample contains about 610,000 distinct CDR3 sequences, more than 9% of which appear only once. The sequence derives from a human donor who donated a stem cell graft to a child with acute myeloid leukemia. The source material was PBMCs from the stem cell graft donor, sampled from the stem cell graft. The chain recombines TRBV14 with TRBJ2-4; D is unclear. CDR3 bases: TGTGCCAGCAGCCAAGGGCCGGGAAACATTCAGTACTTC. As protein: CASSQGPGNIQYF.